The 30 T cell receptor beta chains listed next were all sequenced from one sample in a study of tumor and adjacent non-tumor tissue in lung cancer. RNA was extracted from bulk tissue without any cell sorting. The normal lung tissue was taken more than 3 cm from the tumor edge. The library came from three nested PCR rounds adapted from ARM-PCR protocols. TCRdb re-called the multiplex PCR reads with MiXCR, one entry per CDR3 protein. The table records 65,000 to 75,000 distinct CDR3 sequences, more than 75% of them present only once. Input material: distant non-tumor lung tissue. Receptors originate from a man between 60 and 75 years old with non-small cell lung cancer.

V is TRBV20-1 and J is TRBJ2-3, with TRBD1 identical over 8 bases. The germline CDR1 and CDR2 sequences are DFQATT and SNEGSKA (reference sequence). The length of the CDR3 is 14 residues. Trimming removed 5 bases from V and 1 base from J; junction bases left unmatched: 5. The CDR3 bases are TGCAGTGCTTTCCGACAGGGGCGCACAGATACGCAGTATTTT. It specifies CSAFRQGRTDTQYF.

With respect to this clonotype: One end of the junction varies from germline; a read error may be responsible. The chain uses TRBV11-2 and TRBJ2-5; 7 nucleotides match TRBD2. This CDR3 spans 14 amino acids. Germline CDR1 and CDR2: SGHAT and FQNNGV. The CDR3 coding sequence is TGTGCCAACAGCTTAGCTAGCGGCTCAGAGACCCAATACTTC. This sequence encodes CANSLASGSETQYF.

This clonotype occurred once. One junction end disagrees with the germline gene, perhaps due to a read error. The rearrangement uses TRBV4-2 and TRBJ2-2; a weak D match, TRBD2 (6 bases). The V gene's germline CDR1 is LGHNA and CDR2 YNFKEQ. This CDR3 comprises 14 residues. The CDR3 sequence: CASSQANFGGELFF. CDR3 nucleotide sequence: TGTGCCAGCAGCCAGGCCAACTTTGGCGGGGAACTGTTTTTT.

This sequence joins TRBV29-1 and TRBJ2-3; D is unresolved. Germline assignment: CDR1 SQVTM and CDR2 ANQGSEA. The CDR3 sequence is 11 residues long. V shed 7 bases and J shed 2 bases, with 7 bases lying between them. This CDR3 reads CSGRFTDTQYF. Written as DNA, the CDR3 is TGCAGCGGACGGTTCACAGATACGCAGTATTTT.

This clonotype was counted between two and nine times. A much larger clonotype is one base distant, so this may be a read error. The chain uses TRBV6-1 and TRBJ1-1; unclear D gene. Trimming left V 5 bases short and J 3 bases short, with 7 bases between. CDR1 MNHNS and CDR2 SASEGT come from the germline V gene. The CDR3 contains 12 residues. DNA for the CDR3: TGTGCCAGCAGTCTCATGGACACTGAAGCTTTCTTT. Protein sequence: CASSLMDTEAFF.

Comments on this clonotype: The junction does not match germline at one end; this may be a read error. The genes are TRBV11-2 and TRBJ1-1; D uncertain. The CDR3 has 13 residues. Germline V gene sequence: CDR1 SGHAT, CDR2 FQNNGV. The CDR3 bases are TGTGCCAGCAGCTCATCCCAACATGCTGAATCTTTCTTT. Encoded protein: CASSSSQHAESFF.

Turning to this clonotype: One end of the junction does not line up with germline, which may come from a read error. The chain joins TRBV11-3 to TRBJ1-1; maybe TRBD1 (5 bases). Germline CDR1 and CDR2: SGHNT and YENEEA. The CDR3 has 13 residues. CDR3 region: CASYMRGPTEAFF. The CDR3 bases are TGTGCCAGCTACATGCGGGGACCGACTGAAGCTTTCTTC.

In the case of this clonotype: An end of the junction differs from the germline gene, which may be a read error. The chain joins TRBV29-1 to TRBJ1-1; D is undetermined. The CDR3 contains 13 residues. Germline V gene sequence: CDR1 SQVTM, CDR2 ANQGSEA. CDR3 in DNA: TGCAGCGTTGGGGCAAGGCTTAACACTGAAGCTATCTTT. It encodes CSVGARLNTEAIF.

Concerning this clonotype itself: The junction shows a germline mismatch at one end, possibly a read error. V and J are TRBV11-3 and TRBJ2-7; D is perhaps TRBD1 (5 bases). Germline V gene sequence: CDR1 SGHNT, CDR2 YENEEA. This CDR3 contains 16 residues. In DNA form, the CDR3 reads TGTGCCAGCAGCTTTTTGGGGCAGATAGGTTCCTACGAGCTGTACTTC. Translating it yields CASSFLGQIGSYELYF.

Concerning this clonotype itself: The conserved phenylalanine or tryptophan normally closing the CDR3 is absent here, so this likely arose from a read error. The chain carries TRBV6-1 and TRBJ2-3; either TRBD1 or TRBD2 may supply D (5 bases each). The germline V gene has CDR1 MNHNS and CDR2 SASEGT. The CDR3 is 16 amino acids. This CDR3 is CTSSEASPGRTDTQYI. Written as DNA, the CDR3 is TGTACCAGCAGTGAAGCTAGCCCGGGGCGCACAGATACGCAGTATATT.

As regards this clonotype: A much larger clone differs by one base, so this may be a read error. This chain links TRBV7-9 with TRBJ1-2; unclear D gene. The V gene lost 1 base and the J gene lost 3 bases, with 12 bases spanning the gap. The germline CDR1 and CDR2 sequences are SEHNR and FQNEAQ (reference sequence). The CDR3 has 15 residues. This CDR3 is CASSLEVASHYGYTF. In DNA, the CDR3 is TGTGCCAGCAGCTTAGAGGTAGCCTCTCACTATGGCTACACCTTC.

This clonotype came up once. V gene TRBV5-1 combines with J gene TRBJ2-5; 10 bases line up with TRBD1. Per germline, CDR1 SGHRS and CDR2 YFSETQ. CDR3 length: 15 amino acids. Germline trimming cut 1 base from V and 7 bases from J; bases unmatched to any gene: 7. This CDR3 reads CASSLTTGGLVTQYF. The DNA of the CDR3 is TGCGCCAGCAGCTTGACGACAGGGGGCTTGGTGACCCAGTACTTC.

This clonotype was recorded at least ten times. The chain employs TRBV5-4 and TRBJ2-1, with TRBD1 identical over 10 bases. V lost 4 bases, J lost 8 bases, and 6 bases stayed unmatched. CDR3 length: 14 residues. The V gene's germline CDR1 is SGHNT and CDR2 YYREEE (reference sequence). The CDR3 loop reads CASSAMTGGHEQFF. The CDR3 DNA reads TGTGCCAGCAGCGCTATGACAGGGGGCCATGAGCAGTTCTTC.

The V call is TRBV5-4, the J call TRBJ2-1; D uncertain. The length of the CDR3 is 16 residues. CDR1 is SGHNT, CDR2 YYREEE, per germline (reference sequence). The DNA of the CDR3 is TGTGTCAGAAGCCCCGACTTTTCCCGTTTCTACAATGAGCAGTTCTTC. Translating gives CVRSPDFSRFYNEQFF.

The chain combines TRBV28 with TRBJ1-5; D remains ambiguous. The CDR3 has 15 amino acids. Looked up from germline, CDR1 is MDHEN and CDR2 is SYDVKM. Trimming left V 3 bases short and J 4 bases short, with 13 bases between. CDR3 in DNA: TGTGCCAGCAGTTTTCCGGGCATGTGGAATCAGCCCCAGCATTTT. It yields the protein CASSFPGMWNQPQHF.

Regarding this clonotype: It may be a read error: a sequence one base away is much more abundant. The chain carries TRBV12-3 or TRBV12-4 and TRBJ2-1, with D perhaps TRBD2 (6 bases). The CDR3 covers 14 residues. CDR3 region: CVSSSGVSYNEQFF. DNA for the CDR3: TGTGTCAGCAGTTCGGGAGTTTCCTACAATGAGCAGTTCTTC.

The V call is TRBV6-2 or TRBV6-3, the J call TRBJ2-7; D ambiguous. This CDR3 contains 12 residues. V was trimmed by 9 bases and J by 6 bases, leaving 15 bases between them. Germline assignment: CDR1 MNHEY and CDR2 SVGEGT. DNA of the CDR3: TGTGCCAGTGGTTACTCGGCCGGCGAGCAGTACTTC. Its translation: CASGYSAGEQYF.

The CDR3 DNA reads TGTGCCAGCAGTCCCGGGATAGGTGGCCTCGAGCAGTACTTC. The encoded protein is CASSPGIGGLEQYF. This chain connects TRBV12-3 or TRBV12-4 to TRBJ2-7, with D perhaps matching TRBD2 (5 bases). This CDR3 spans 14 amino acids. Trimming pared 5 bases from V and 6 bases from J, leaving 17 bases between.

This chain's CDR3 is CASSGSGRRVYEQYF. The DNA of the CDR3 is TGTGCCAGCAGTGGTTCGGGACGGCGGGTTTACGAGCAGTACTTC. The V and J genes are TRBV28 and TRBJ2-7; either TRBD1 or TRBD2 may fit D (5 bases each). The germline V and J ends were trimmed by 5 bases and 4 bases, with 18 bases remaining between them. The germline CDR1 and CDR2 sequences are MDHEN and SYDVKM. CDR3 length: 15 amino acids. The full variable domain, in which reference TRBV28 and TRBJ2-7 provide the parts outside the CDR3, is DVKVTQSSRYLVKRTGEKVFLECVQDMDHENMFWYRQDPGLGLRLIYFSYDVKMKEKGDIPEGYSVSREKKERFSLILESASTNQTSMYLCASSGSGRRVYEQYFGPGTRLTVT.

With regard to this clonotype: Germline is not matched at one junction end, which may reflect a read error. The J gene is TRBJ2-4, the V gene TRBV7-8, with 10 bases aligning to TRBD2. Germline V gene sequence: CDR1 SGHVS, CDR2 FQNEAQ. This CDR3 is built from 15 residues. CDR3 DNA: TGTGCCAACAGCTTAGTTACTAGCGGGGTAAACATTCAGCACTTC. Protein sequence: CANSLVTSGVNIQHF.

Concerning this clonotype itself: This CDR3 fails to terminate in the conserved phenylalanine or tryptophan, so it likely reflects a read error. The DNA is left out, because the CDR3 cannot be placed on it with certainty; the CDR3 is given as TCRdb lists it. The CDR3: CASSETDNKQLY. The chain recombines TRBV11-3 with TRBJ2-1. Germline CDR1 and CDR2: SGHNT and YENEEA. The CDR3 is made up of 12 amino acids, end residues included.

Comments on this clonotype: At one of its ends the junction is not consistent with the germline gene, which may arise from a read error. This chain joins TRBV6-5 and TRBJ2-5, with no clear D. The V gene's germline CDR1 is MNHEY and CDR2 SVGAGI. The CDR3 is 11 amino acids. Here the CDR3 reads CPIRDTLTHYF. The CDR3 DNA is TGTCCCATCAGAGACACGTTGACCCACTACTTC.

Details on this clonotype: With a much larger clone just one base away, this may be a read error. V and J are TRBV9 and TRBJ2-7; no clear D. CDR1 is SGDLS, CDR2 YYNGEE, per germline. The CDR3 extends over 14 amino acids. The CDR3 nucleotides are TGTGCCAGCGGCGTAGTTCCAGGTTCTTACGAGCAGTACTTC. This sequence encodes CASGVVPGSYEQYF.

The V call is TRBV6-2 or TRBV6-3, the J call TRBJ1-2; TRBD1 might be the D (5 bases). The germline CDR1 and CDR2 sequences are MNHEY and SVGEGT. This CDR3 region has 12 residues. Trimming left V 7 bases short and J 8 bases short, with 14 bases between. In DNA, the CDR3 is TGTGCCAGCAAAGGGGAGGTAACGGGCTACACCTTC. It translates to CASKGEVTGYTF.

Notes on this clonotype: This may be a read error, as it is one base from a much larger clone. V is TRBV20-1 and J is TRBJ1-6; 7 nucleotides match TRBD1. The CDR3 extends over 17 amino acids. Germline V gene lookup returns CDR1 DFQATT and CDR2 SNEGSKA (reference sequence). CDR3 in DNA: TGCAGTGTTAGATCCCTAGACCGGGACAGCTATAATTCACCCCTCCACTTT. It encodes CSVRSLDRDSYNSPLHF.

About this clonotype itself: The junction and the germline gene differ at one end; a read error may be behind it. The V call is TRBV20-1, the J call TRBJ2-1; the D call may be TRBD1 or TRBD2 (5 bases each). The CDR3 runs to 12 residues. The germline V gene has CDR1 DFQATT and CDR2 SNEGSKA (reference sequence). DNA of the CDR3: TGCAGTGCTGGGGGACCGAATAATGAGCAATTCTTC. Amino acids: CSAGGPNNEQFF.

This clonotype was counted only a few times. Since a much larger clone is just one base distant, this may be a read error. The gene calls are TRBV5-6 and TRBJ2-4, with D possibly being TRBD2 (6 bases). CDR3 length equals 16 residues. Germline CDR1 SGHDT, CDR2 YYEEEE. The CDR3 spells CACSLAREIAKNIQYF. The CDR3 bases are TGTGCCTGCAGCTTGGCCCGGGAGATAGCCAAAAACATTCAGTACTTC.

V usage is TRBV6-5 and J usage is TRBJ1-2, with 9 bases fitting TRBD1. The CDR3 runs to 17 residues. The ends lost 6 bases at V and 6 bases at J; junction bases unmatched: 17. CDR1 and CDR2 (germline): MNHEY, SVGAGI. CDR3 DNA: TGTGCCAGCAGCCGCACACTACTGACAGGGGGGGACCATGGCTACACCTTC. Protein: CASSRTLLTGGDHGYTF.

Details on this clonotype: The junction and the germline gene differ at one end; a read error may be behind it. The chain uses TRBV6-2 or TRBV6-3 and TRBJ2-4; no definite D call. CDR1 and CDR2 from the germline V gene are MNHEY and SVGEGT. This CDR3 comprises 16 residues. The CDR3 DNA sequence: TGTTCCAGCAGTCCCCTTCAGGACGGAGCCAAAAACATTCAGTACTTC. Protein: CSSSPLQDGAKNIQYF.

On this clonotype: The conserved final phenylalanine or tryptophan is absent from the CDR3, which likely points to a read error. This sequence joins TRBV11-2 and TRBJ2-7, with 8 bases matching TRBD2. The J segment lost 6 bases and the V segment lost 9 bases, leaving 13 bases of the junction unmatched. Germline V gene sequence: CDR1 SGHAT, CDR2 FQNNGV. There are 14 residues in the CDR3. CDR3 sequence reads: CASSEGLVLTEQYL. CDR3 nucleotide sequence: TGTGCCAGTAGCGAGGGACTAGTCCTAACCGAGCAGTACTTA.